This T cell receptor beta chain was sequenced in a study of blood T cell repertoires in COVID-19 (TCRdb year 2020). Study-wide context: Collaborator samples came from the United States, Italy and Spain and covered acute and convalescent phases of COVID-19. A de-identified subject ID, COVID-19 status, age in years and sex were almost always included in the sample metadata. The prospective study material was composed of cDNA or gDNA derived from T cells, B-cell-depleted T cells, or PBMCs. HLA class I and class II types, where available, came from metadata supplied by the sample provider rather than from assay-based typing. The samples were drawn from the first 160 participants of the ongoing ImmuneRACE study and from 1,254 subjects provided by 6 global collaborators. The repertoires were released in a freely available public database intended as a resource for research on the immune response to SARS-CoV-2. Deeply sampled blood TCRbeta repertoires from subjects exposed to, actively infected with, or recovered from COVID-19 were included in the dataset.

TCRbeta CDR3 regions were amplified from genomic DNA by means of the immunoSEQ Assay, a bias-controlled multiplex PCR. Per the authors' processing: Nucleated cell counts per sample were estimated from amplification of reference gene primers within the assay. Sequence reads were collapsed and filtered to measure the absolute abundance of every unique TCRbeta CDR3 rearrangement. For each sample, productive Simpson clonality was calculated by taking the square root of Simpson's diversity index across productive rearrangements. The immuneACCESS repertoire file appears here via TCRdb, limited to in-frame rearrangements. These files lack a portion of the clones; in checked studies, under half of the deficit traces to unresolved V genes, and the cause of the others is not known. The D gene and trimming were derived from the DNA, and the V and J assignments and clone size from that table. Counted in this sample were about 300,000 clones; approximately 84% of them appeared once. The ten largest clones capture 3.5% to 5% of the sample.

Participants in the prospective study were aged roughly 18 to 100 years, lived in 20 to 25 United States geographic areas, and enrolled through a virtual design. In the prospective study, participants were assigned to cohorts based on the clinical history participants reported in a screening survey and a study questionnaire. For ImmuneRACE Cohort 3, a participant was defined as recovered based on two consecutive negative NP/OP PCR tests, clearance by a healthcare professional, or resolution of symptoms. Mobile phlebotomists in the prospective study collected whole blood, serum and a nasopharyngeal or oropharyngeal swab from every participant. Prospective study participants could optionally give additional blood draws and questionnaires over an approximately two-month period. Prospective study blood samples were shipped either frozen or at room temperature before DNA extraction. What the research found in general, with its limitations: The quantity of clinical and demographic metadata differed by source and by participant and was supplied without curation.

Reading from cysteine to phenylalanine, the CDR3 counts 16 amino acids. Solely the CDR3 DNA is kept, with 48 bases framed from the first base. CDR1 is given as SNHLY and CDR2 as FYNNEI, both from the germline V gene. The germline V and J ends show losses of 4 bases and 0 bases respectively, and no gene match explains 8 bases of the junction. About this clone itself: Its target antigen remains unknown. No base-level quality is on record; no much larger clone is a single base apart.

This receptor was taken from a man between 25 and 39 years old who had recovered from COVID-19. The rearrangement joined TRBV2 to TRBJ1-1; 7 nucleotides in the junction match TRBD1. Sequencing was done on a sample of PBMCs or T cells enriched from blood (not recorded which). The nucleotides read TGTGCCAGCAGTGTAGTAGGGGGCCGGATGAACACTGAAGCTTTCTTT. The encoded protein is CASSVVGGRMNTEAFF.